Listed below are T cell receptor beta chains from one sample, sequenced in a study of chemoradiotherapy in HPV16-positive cancers. Profiled with immunoSEQ multiplex PCR; TCRdb holds only in-frame clones, not every one. The top ten clones hold 4.5% to 5.5% of a sample with tens of thousands of clones, approximately 88% of them seen once. The input for sequencing was blood, taken from a patient who underwent chemoradiotherapy. These receptor sequences come from a human donor with HPV-associated anogenital cancer. Each CDR3 is given with its conserved first and last residue. The D gene is left open where the match is weak. The listing skips clone size in some rows; elsewhere it reads once, few, many or a size class.

CDR3 DNA: TGTGCCATCAGTGAAGCGGGGGGTAGCACAGATACGCAGTATTTT
CDR3 protein: CAISEAGGSTDTQYF
clone size: -
V gene: TRBV10-3
J gene: TRBJ2-3
D gene: TRBD2

CDR3 DNA: TGTGCCTGGAGTGTACGGGGAGGTACTGAAGCTTTCTTT
CDR3 protein: CAWSVRGGTEAFF
clone size: -
V gene: TRBV30
J gene: TRBJ1-1
D gene: -

CDR3 DNA: TGCGCCAGCAGGGACGAGACTAGCGGGAGTGGGTATGAGCAGTTCTTC
CDR3 protein: CASRDETSGSGYEQFF
clone size: -
V gene: TRBV5-1
J gene: TRBJ2-1
D gene: TRBD2

CDR3 DNA: TGCGCCAGCAGCCAAGATTATGCGGCGGGAGGATCCTACGAGCAGTACTTC
CDR3 protein: CASSQDYAAGGSYEQYF
clone size: -
V gene: TRBV4-1
J gene: TRBJ2-7
D gene: TRBD2

CDR3 DNA: TGTGCCACCACCCCGGGAGGCTACTACAATGAGCAGTTCTTC
CDR3 protein: CATTPGGYYNEQFF
clone size: -
V gene: TRBV7-9
J gene: TRBJ2-1
D gene: TRBD2

CDR3 DNA: TGTGCCAGCACTAGGGACTCCTACGAGCAGTACTTC
CDR3 protein: CASTRDSYEQYF
clone size: -
V gene: TRBV5-6
J gene: TRBJ2-7
D gene: -

CDR3 DNA: TGTGCCAGCAGTGACCGACAGGGTAGAGGCTACACCTTC
CDR3 protein: CASSDRQGRGYTF
clone size: -
V gene: TRBV6-5
J gene: TRBJ1-2
D gene: TRBD1

CDR3 DNA: TGTGCCAGCAGCTCCCGTGGGGGTGGTATCACTGAAGCTTTCTTT
CDR3 protein: CASSSRGGGITEAFF
clone size: -
V gene: TRBV5-6
J gene: TRBJ1-1
D gene: -

CDR3 DNA: TGTGCCAGCAGCCAACCCTTAACAGGGTCCCTGAGCACAGATACGCAGTATTTT
CDR3 protein: CASSQPLTGSLSTDTQYF
clone size: once
V gene: TRBV14
J gene: TRBJ2-3
D gene: -

CDR3 DNA: TGTGCCAGCAGCGAAACATTCCGGGATACAGGGACCTATGGCTACACCTTC
CDR3 protein: CASSETFRDTGTYGYTF
clone size: -
V gene: TRBV7-2
J gene: TRBJ1-2
D gene: -

CDR3 DNA: TGCAGCGACTCCCCCCCCGGGGCCAGTTTT
CDR3 protein: CSDSPPGASF
clone size: -
V gene: TRBV29-1
J gene: TRBJ1-4
D gene: -

CDR3 DNA: TGTGCCAGCAGCTTAGGGTCTAGCGGCTACGAGCAGTACTTC
CDR3 protein: CASSLGSSGYEQYF
clone size: -
V gene: TRBV11-2
J gene: TRBJ2-7
D gene: TRBD2

CDR3 DNA: TGTGCCAGTAGTATAAGGGTCCTTGGGACACCCAGCGGCTATGGCTACACCTTC
CDR3 protein: CASSIRVLGTPSGYGYTF
clone size: -
V gene: TRBV19
J gene: TRBJ1-2
D gene: -

CDR3 DNA: TGTGCCAGCAGGGACGGACTAGCGGGAGATACGCAGTATTTT
CDR3 protein: CASRDGLAGDTQYF
clone size: once
V gene: TRBV2
J gene: TRBJ2-3
D gene: TRBD2

CDR3 DNA: TGTGCCAGCAGTTTCTCGCCTAGCGGGAGGCCGAATGAGCAGTTCTTC
CDR3 protein: CASSFSPSGRPNEQFF
clone size: -
V gene: TRBV28
J gene: TRBJ2-1
D gene: TRBD2

CDR3 DNA: TGTGCCAGCAGCTTGTTTCGGGACAGGGCAGAGAGAGAGCAGTACTTC
CDR3 protein: CASSLFRDRAEREQYF
clone size: -
V gene: TRBV5-6
J gene: TRBJ2-7
D gene: TRBD1

CDR3 DNA: TGTGCCAGCAGTACCTACACCTACGAGCAGTACTTC
CDR3 protein: CASSTYTYEQYF
clone size: -
V gene: TRBV6-5
J gene: TRBJ2-7
D gene: -

CDR3 DNA: TGCAGCGTTGACAAGGGACAGGAGGCTGAAGCTTTCTTT
CDR3 protein: CSVDKGQEAEAFF
clone size: few
V gene: TRBV29-1
J gene: TRBJ1-1
D gene: TRBD1

CDR3 DNA: TGTGCCACCAGCGGAGACAGAATAAGCCATCAGCCCCAGCATTTT
CDR3 protein: CATSGDRISHQPQHF
clone size: -
V gene: TRBV15
J gene: TRBJ1-5
D gene: -

CDR3 DNA: TGTGCCAGCTCCCCTAGGGGAACAACTAATGAAAAACTGTTTTTT
CDR3 protein: CASSPRGTTNEKLFF
clone size: -
V gene: TRBV18
J gene: TRBJ1-4
D gene: -

CDR3 DNA: TGTGCCAGCAGCCGCTCAGTGGGGGGGTTCCCAGATACGCAGTATTTT
CDR3 protein: CASSRSVGGFPDTQYF
clone size: -
V gene: TRBV7-3
J gene: TRBJ2-3
D gene: TRBD2

CDR3 DNA: TGTGCCAGCAGTTTGACAGGGGGTCTCCTGGAGACCCAGTACTTC
CDR3 protein: CASSLTGGLLETQYF
clone size: -
V gene: TRBV2
J gene: TRBJ2-5
D gene: TRBD1

CDR3 DNA: TGCGCCAGCAGCTTGGGGGACAGGGAGCCCTACGAGCAGTACTTC
CDR3 protein: CASSLGDREPYEQYF
clone size: -
V gene: TRBV5-1
J gene: TRBJ2-7
D gene: TRBD1

CDR3 DNA: TGTGCCAGCAGCTTCGGCCTCTTTACGGGGGGCCTAGCCAAAAACATTCAGTACTTC
CDR3 protein: CASSFGLFTGGLAKNIQYF
clone size: -
V gene: TRBV5-8
J gene: TRBJ2-4
D gene: -

CDR3 DNA: TGTGCCAGCAGCTCGCGACTAGCGAACACCGGGGAGCTGTTTTTT
CDR3 protein: CASSSRLANTGELFF
clone size: -
V gene: TRBV2
J gene: TRBJ2-2
D gene: -

CDR3 DNA: TGTGCCAGCAGCTTATTTTATTCACCCCTCCACTTT
CDR3 protein: CASSLFYSPLHF
clone size: -
V gene: TRBV11-1
J gene: TRBJ1-6
D gene: -

CDR3 DNA: TGTGCCAGCAGTTTCTACTATGGCTACACCTTC
CDR3 protein: CASSFYYGYTF
clone size: -
V gene: TRBV28
J gene: TRBJ1-2
D gene: -

CDR3 DNA: TGTGCCAGCAGTGCCAAATCCTACGAGCAGTACTTC
CDR3 protein: CASSAKSYEQYF
clone size: -
V gene: TRBV6-6
J gene: TRBJ2-7
D gene: -

CDR3 DNA: TGTGCCAGCAGCTTAAATGACAGGGGCAACGAAAAACTGTTTTTT
CDR3 protein: CASSLNDRGNEKLFF
clone size: few
V gene: TRBV7-9
J gene: TRBJ1-4
D gene: TRBD1

CDR3 DNA: TGTGCCAGCAGCCCAGGACAGGATCATAATTCACCCCTCCACTTT
CDR3 protein: CASSPGQDHNSPLHF
clone size: -
V gene: TRBV11-1
J gene: TRBJ1-6
D gene: TRBD1

CDR3 DNA: TGTGCCAGCAGTGAATTCGGGCAGGGGAGCTCCTACAATGAGCAGTTCTTC
CDR3 protein: CASSEFGQGSSYNEQFF
clone size: once
V gene: TRBV2
J gene: TRBJ2-1
D gene: -

CDR3 DNA: TGTGCCAGCGGACGACAGGGAAGGGGCTACACCTTC
CDR3 protein: CASGRQGRGYTF
clone size: medium-sized
V gene: TRBV6-5
J gene: TRBJ1-2
D gene: TRBD1

CDR3 DNA: TGTGCCAGCAGCTTCGACAGGGTCACGGGCTACACCTTC
CDR3 protein: CASSFDRVTGYTF
clone size: -
V gene: TRBV11-2
J gene: TRBJ1-2
D gene: TRBD1

CDR3 DNA: TGTGCCACCAGCCCGGGGACAGGGGCGGGTGACTATGGCTACACCTTC
CDR3 protein: CATSPGTGAGDYGYTF
clone size: -
V gene: TRBV15
J gene: TRBJ1-2
D gene: TRBD1

CDR3 DNA: TGTGCCAGCAGTTTATGGAAGGGGGGCGACAGCTCTGGGGCCAACGTCCTGACTTTC
CDR3 protein: CASSLWKGGDSSGANVLTF
clone size: once
V gene: TRBV28
J gene: TRBJ2-6
D gene: -

CDR3 DNA: TGTGCCAGCAGCTTGGGCCACGCGAATGAAAAACTGTTTTTT
CDR3 protein: CASSLGHANEKLFF
clone size: once
V gene: TRBV5-1
J gene: TRBJ1-4
D gene: -

CDR3 DNA: TGTGCCAGCAGTTTCCTACGGACAGAGAGCAATTCACCCCTCCACTTT
CDR3 protein: CASSFLRTESNSPLHF
clone size: -
V gene: TRBV6-5
J gene: TRBJ1-6
D gene: -

CDR3 DNA: TGCGCCAGCAGCTTGGGACAGCGACCAGAGACCCAGTACTTC
CDR3 protein: CASSLGQRPETQYF
clone size: once
V gene: TRBV5-1
J gene: TRBJ2-5
D gene: -

CDR3 DNA: TGTGCCAGCAGTGAATATTACTGCGGGGACAGCACCAATCAGCCCCAGCATTTT
CDR3 protein: CASSEYYCGDSTNQPQHF
clone size: -
V gene: TRBV25-1
J gene: TRBJ1-5
D gene: TRBD1

CDR3 DNA: TGCGCCAGCAGCGATCCCGGACTACGCAATGAGCAGTTCTTC
CDR3 protein: CASSDPGLRNEQFF
clone size: -
V gene: TRBV10-2
J gene: TRBJ2-1
D gene: -

CDR3 DNA: TGTGCCAGCAGCCCCAGGGCCCAAGAGACCCAGTACTTC
CDR3 protein: CASSPRAQETQYF
clone size: -
V gene: TRBV7-2
J gene: TRBJ2-5
D gene: -

CDR3 DNA: TGTGCCAGCAGTTTTAGCGGGACCTACGAGCAGTACTTC
CDR3 protein: CASSFSGTYEQYF
clone size: -
V gene: TRBV7-9
J gene: TRBJ2-7
D gene: TRBD2

CDR3 DNA: TGTGCCAGCAGCGGGCGGACTAGCGGGCCTAAACTATACAATGAGCAGTTCTTC
CDR3 protein: CASSGRTSGPKLYNEQFF
clone size: once
V gene: TRBV7-8
J gene: TRBJ2-1
D gene: TRBD2

CDR3 DNA: TGTGCCAGCAGTCCAGGGGGCTTCTACCAAAATCCATACGAGCAGTACTTC
CDR3 protein: CASSPGGFYQNPYEQYF
clone size: -
V gene: TRBV7-9
J gene: TRBJ2-7
D gene: TRBD1

CDR3 DNA: TGCGCCAGCAGGGACAGGGGCACCGGGGAGCTGTTTTTT
CDR3 protein: CASRDRGTGELFF
clone size: -
V gene: TRBV10-1
J gene: TRBJ2-2
D gene: TRBD1

CDR3 DNA: TGTGCCAGCAGTTTCCTAGGGAGAACCAACGAGCAGTACTTC
CDR3 protein: CASSFLGRTNEQYF
clone size: -
V gene: TRBV6-5
J gene: TRBJ2-7
D gene: -

CDR3 DNA: TGTGCCATCAGCCACGGACAGAAGAACACCGGGGAGCTGTTTTTT
CDR3 protein: CAISHGQKNTGELFF
clone size: -
V gene: TRBV10-3
J gene: TRBJ2-2
D gene: -

CDR3 DNA: TGTGCCAGCAGTGAAATGGAGGAAATCGACGAGCAGTACTTC
CDR3 protein: CASSEMEEIDEQYF
clone size: -
V gene: TRBV6-1
J gene: TRBJ2-7
D gene: -

CDR3 DNA: -
CDR3 protein: CASSFARGSNYGYTF
clone size: -
V gene: TRBV12-1
J gene: TRBJ1-2
D gene: -

CDR3 DNA: TGCGCCAGCAGTTTCGGACAGACCACCGGGGAGCTGTTTTTT
CDR3 protein: CASSFGQTTGELFF
clone size: -
V gene: TRBV4-1
J gene: TRBJ2-2
D gene: -

CDR3 DNA: TGTGCCATCAGTAACTCCCACTCTCGAGAGCAGTACTTC
CDR3 protein: CAISNSHSREQYF
clone size: -
V gene: TRBV6-1
J gene: TRBJ2-7
D gene: -

CDR3 DNA: TGTGCCAGCAGCGTTCTCCAGGGGGAGAGTGGCTACACCTTC
CDR3 protein: CASSVLQGESGYTF
clone size: -
V gene: TRBV9
J gene: TRBJ1-2
D gene: TRBD1

CDR3 DNA: TGCAGCGTCGTGACGGGCTATGGCTACACCTTC
CDR3 protein: CSVVTGYGYTF
clone size: -
V gene: TRBV29-1
J gene: TRBJ1-2
D gene: -

CDR3 DNA: TGTGCCAGCAGCTTGGCTAGCGGGAGGGCCACCGGGGAGCTGTTTTTT
CDR3 protein: CASSLASGRATGELFF
clone size: -
V gene: TRBV5-4
J gene: TRBJ2-2
D gene: TRBD2

CDR3 DNA: TGTGCCAGCAATGGTGGTGGGGAGATGGGCACTAATGAAAAACTGTTTTTT
CDR3 protein: CASNGGGEMGTNEKLFF
clone size: -
V gene: TRBV2
J gene: TRBJ1-4
D gene: -

CDR3 DNA: TGTGCCAGCAGCTTAAGGGAGAACACCGGGGAGCTGTTTTTT
CDR3 protein: CASSLRENTGELFF
clone size: -
V gene: TRBV7-2
J gene: TRBJ2-2
D gene: -

CDR3 DNA: TGTGCCAGCAGCTTGGGTTGGGGCCCGAACACTGAAGCTTTCTTT
CDR3 protein: CASSLGWGPNTEAFF
clone size: few
V gene: TRBV5-6
J gene: TRBJ1-1
D gene: -

CDR3 DNA: TGTGCCAGCAGGCAGACAGGGGAAGGCCAGCCCCAGCATTTT
CDR3 protein: CASRQTGEGQPQHF
clone size: few
V gene: TRBV6-6
J gene: TRBJ1-5
D gene: TRBD1

CDR3 DNA: TGTGCCAGCAGCGTAGTCCCAGGGAAGGAGTGGAACACCGGGGAGCTGTTTTTT
CDR3 protein: CASSVVPGKEWNTGELFF
clone size: -
V gene: TRBV9
J gene: TRBJ2-2
D gene: -